Below are 8 T cell receptor beta chains sequenced from a single sample in a study of T cells in Graves' hyperthyroidism and ophthalmopathy. RNA transcripts were the template for amplifying TCR beta CDR3 regions. Researchers ran a first-round RT-PCR on the TCR CDR3 using the HTBI primer set. TCRdb analysed the multiplex PCR reads with MiXCR anew, one entry per CDR3 protein. This repertoire shows approximately 710,000 distinct CDR3 sequences, 17% found once; its top ten account for 15% to 19%. The sequencing input was blood. All receptors come from a man in his forties or fifties with Graves' hyperthyroidism.

The table lists this clonotype with many counts. This chain connects TRBV24-1 to TRBJ1-4; maybe TRBD1 (6 bases). CDR1 and CDR2 (germline): KGHDR, SFDVKD. The CDR3 runs 14 residues. The V gene lost 2 bases and the J gene lost 11 bases, with 14 bases spanning the gap. In DNA form, the CDR3 reads TGTGCCACCAGTGATTGGACAGATCCTCCGAAACTGTTTTTT. Protein product: CATSDWTDPPKLFF.

This rearrangement joins TRBV7-9 to TRBJ2-7; the match to TRBD2 covers 10 bases. CDR1 and CDR2 from the germline V gene are SEHNR and FQNEAQ (reference sequence). The CDR3 runs to 16 residues. The V segment lost 8 bases and the J segment 2 bases; nucleotides outside the gene matches: 12. The CDR3 sequence is CASGKQGLATTYEQYF. DNA for the CDR3: TGTGCCAGCGGGAAGCAGGGACTAGCGACGACCTACGAGCAGTACTTC. The full variable domain, in which reference TRBV7-9 and TRBJ2-7 provide the parts outside the CDR3, is DTGVSQNPRHKITKRGQNVTFRCDPISEHNRLYWYRQTLGQGPEFLTYFQNEAQLEKSRLLSDRFSAERPKGSFSTLEIQRTEQGDSAMYLCASGKQGLATTYEQYFGPGTRLTVT.

This clonotype was detected only once. This may come from a read error, since a much larger clone is one base off. The chain recombines TRBV6-5 with TRBJ2-7, with D unclear. Looked up from germline, CDR1 is MNHEY and CDR2 is SVGAGI. The CDR3 has 13 residues. V lost 0 bases and J 3 bases, leaving 6 bases between the germline ends. In DNA form, the CDR3 reads TGTGCCAGCAGTTACTCTGACATCTACGAGCAGTACTTC. Its translation is CASSYSDIYEQYF.

The CDR3 is CASSLGGLTTTQYF. The DNA of the CDR3 is TGTGCCAGCAGTTTGGGGGGCCTCACAACTACGCAGTATTTT. J is TRBJ2-3 and V is TRBV12-3 or TRBV12-4, with D perhaps given as TRBD1 or TRBD2 (6 bases each). The CDR3 has 14 amino acids. Trimming shortened V by 3 bases and J by 8 bases, and 15 bases separated the two germline ends.

This clonotype was counted at least ten times. The rearrangement links TRBV11-2 to TRBJ2-3; 8 bases match TRBD2. The V segment lost 0 bases and the J segment 13 bases; nucleotides outside the gene matches: 15. Germline assignment: CDR1 SGHAT and CDR2 FQNNGV. The CDR3 is 16 residues long. The CDR3 is CASSLEPGLVPLNEYF. In DNA form, the CDR3 reads TGTGCCAGCAGCTTAGAGCCGGGACTAGTTCCCTTAAACGAGTATTTT.

This clonotype has at least ten counts. The V call is TRBV6-1, the J call TRBJ2-3, with D maybe TRBD2 (5 bases). The CDR3 is 14 amino acids. Trimming stripped 5 bases from V and 3 bases from J, with 12 bases between. The germline V gene has CDR1 MNHNS and CDR2 SASEGT. The CDR3 nucleotides are TGTGCCAGCAGTACGGACTTAAGGACAGATACGCAGTATTTT. It codes for CASSTDLRTDTQYF.

Ten or more counts support this clonotype. The CDR3 region has the DNA TGTGCCATCAGGGGAGCGGGAGGGCCATTTCAGGGCAATGAGCAGTTCTTC. Amino acid sequence: CAIRGAGGPFQGNEQFF. The V and J genes are TRBV10-3 and TRBJ2-1, with 10 positions matching TRBD2. J gave up 6 bases and V 6 bases, and 14 bases lay outside the gene matches. The CDR3 has 17 amino acids. The germline V gene encodes CDR1 ENHRY and CDR2 SYGVKD.

This clonotype was found many times. The chain combines TRBV2 with TRBJ2-3, with D perhaps TRBD1 (6 bases). The germline CDR1 and CDR2 sequences are SNHLY and FYNNEI. The CDR3 loop spans 15 amino acids. With 8 bases removed from V and 0 bases from J, the gap between germline ends came to 15 bases. CDR3 DNA: TGTGCCAGCCGTATGGACAGAGTTAGCACAGATACGCAGTATTTT. This sequence encodes CASRMDRVSTDTQYF.